This TCR beta chain originates from a study of Graves' ophthalmopathy and Graves' hyperthyroidism. The study, taken as a whole, reports: Ophthalmopathy progression was predicted by the model at 55% to 71% sensitivity and 72% to 80% specificity.

Exclusion covered patients with other autoimmune diseases or uncontrolled infections (as well as pregnancy or lactation). The starting material, approximately 9.7 ml of fresh peripheral blood, provided the PBMCs. Concerning this clonotype itself: What it binds is not known.

Amplification from RNA transcripts yielded the TCR beta CDR3 regions. The first-round RT-PCR employed HTBI primers together with the Qiagen OneStep RT-PCR kit. A multiplex PCR was then performed as the second round. Using its own MiXCR run on the multiplex PCR reads, TCRdb lists one record per CDR3 protein. Among approximately 160,000 distinct CDR3 sequences listed, over 35% were seen once. Germline CDR1 and CDR2: KGHSH and LQKENI. This CDR3 comprises 12 residues. V was clipped by 5 bases and J by 8 bases; unmatched bases: 2. The genes are TRBV18 and TRBJ1-2; the match to TRBD1 covers 10 bases. The sequence was obtained from a woman aged 40-49 years with Graves' ophthalmopathy. Material: peripheral blood. CDR3 DNA: TGTGCCAGCTCAGACAGGGGGCGAGGCTACACCTTC. Translation: CASSDRGRGYTF.